This T cell receptor beta chain was identified in a study of blood T cell repertoires in COVID-19. Remarks on this clone: The junction does not match germline at one end; this may be a read error.

Original processing methods: Amplification with reference gene primers provided the estimates of nucleated cell counts. Profiling relied on immunoSEQ multiplex PCR, and the TCRdb table lists in-frame clones only, not all of them. V and J calls plus clone size are reproduced from that table; the DNA served to infer D and trimming. The sample contains about 370,000 clones, roughly nine tenths of which appear only once. CDR3 length: 13 amino acids. Germline V lookup: CDR1 LGHDT, CDR2 YNNKEL (reference sequence). The chain joins TRBV3-1 (or the pseudogene TRBV3-2) to TRBJ1-2; possibly TRBD1 for D (6 bases). This clonotype was obtained from a man younger than 35 who had recovered from COVID-19. The sequencing input was PBMCs or T cells enriched from blood (not recorded which). As DNA, the CDR3 is TGTGCCAGCAGTCAAGACAGGTACTATGGCTACACCTTC. This translates into CASSQDRYYGYTF.